The clone carrying this T cell receptor beta chain was seen a few times. The data are from a study of control samples from healthy donors and cancer patients. This table comes from immunoSEQ multiplex PCR, and its TCRdb copy is limited to in-frame clones, with some not included. The table lists about 82,000 clones, around 94% of them singletons. This CDR3 contains 15 residues. Germline V gene sequence: CDR1 MNHNS, CDR2 SASEGT. V gave up 1 base and J gave up 4 bases; unmatched junction bases: 4. The sample consisted of blood. This receptor was taken from a woman between 18 and 30 years old in good health. The chain has TRBV6-1 and TRBJ2-7; 10 bases line up with TRBD1. As DNA, the CDR3 is TGTGCCAGCAGTGAAGGGACAGGGGGTTTGTACGAGCAGTACTTC. Translated, it gives CASSEGTGGLYEQYF.